This TCR beta chain originates from a study of cytomegalovirus exposure and HLA in healthy donors (dated by TCRdb to 2015 to 2018). Regarding the study in general: An earlier analysis of several hundred of the donors reported about 260 Gb of sequence data and 117 million unique TCR beta sequences obtained from about 170 million T cells. In addition to the first cohort of about 650 subjects, a separate validation cohort of 120 different subjects was used. An earlier analysis of about 600 of the donors used high-throughput TCR beta sequencing to judge whether each TCR beta V gene segment behaved as functional or pseudogenic. All discovery cohort repertoires had been generated using a single sequencing platform. In the later analysis, no new phenotypic data were used to find candidate immune exposures; instead, reliance was placed on TCR beta sequences and their occurrence across donors. Donor age, sex, ethnicity and CMV serostatus were compiled alongside the repertoire data. The study aimed to test whether signatures of past pathogen exposure could be identified by cataloging public T cell receptors. Several DR-DQ haplotypes were treated as single units for association and clustering because of strong linkage in the cohort. The number of donors typed differed by locus, with roughly 620-630 for A, B, C, DRB1 and DQB1, 522 for DQA1, some 570 for DPA1, and 472 for DPB1. An early release covering around 630 HLA-typed donors comprised 250 to 350 gigabases of sequencing data and around 85 million unique TCR sequences. The study profiled the T cell repertoires of about 720 subjects by immunosequencing and related them to cytomegalovirus serostatus. A later genetic analysis used genome-wide SNP genotypes for about three fifths of the roughly 700 donors, treating that subset as a discovery cohort. Among a few hundred genotyped donors of the cohort, an average of approximately 250,000 unique TCR beta nucleotide sequences were sequenced per donor, roughly 20% of them non-productive. To predict cytomegalovirus infection status, the study brought together high-throughput TCR immunosequencing, statistical association of individual TCRs with disease status, and machine learning. Of the roughly 410 genotyped donors, 65% to 90% were placed in the genetic ancestry cluster associated with self-reported Caucasian donors. A later analysis re-examined previously published TCR beta repertoires from just over 650 donors and added high-resolution HLA genotyping to investigate patterns of TCR occurrence. HLA typing included class I and class II loci at four-digit resolution.

What the study reported, not specific to this receptor: In the study, about 150 TCR beta chains were listed as associated with cytomegalovirus. At a false discovery rate of 0.05, a later analysis linked approximately 18,000 TCR beta sequences to specific HLA alleles. In this cohort, only TCR beta chains were sequenced, and detectable features were limited by the absence of alpha or paired-chain data. The authors suggested that the approach could potentially be extended to other disease states and immunological phenotypes. The classifier was reported to diagnose cytomegalovirus status with high specificity and sensitivity in both the original and validation cohorts. Correlated functional status among segregating V segments might be attributable to linkage disequilibrium, but an unknown experimental factor could not be ruled out. A further reported finding was that TCR beta sequences accurately predicted the HLA-A and HLA-B alleles for most subjects in the first cohort. The sequencing pipeline was judged likely to have produced a cluster of highly shared sequence variants as a technical artifact. Broadly in line with IMGT annotations, most TCR beta V segments showed up in productive rearrangements about 90% or about 30% of the time in an earlier analysis of approximately 640 of the donors. According to a later analysis, most CMV-associated TCR beta chains appeared to be HLA-restricted, and the HLA associations seemed to be driven largely by CMV exposure. In a later analysis, several top co-occurrence clusters were reported to appear linked to parvovirus B19, influenza, CMV and Epstein-Barr virus. Because the 87-base-pair reads could not distinguish some IMGT-functional V segments, including TRBV6-2 and TRBV6-3, those segments were excluded. Three of the identified cytomegalovirus-associated TCR beta chains were confirmed in vitro to be specific for cytomegalovirus antigens. While some public TCRs were present in many individuals, most TCR sequences turned up only very rarely across donors. A later genetic analysis reported fewer N-insertions in productive TCRs among donors in an Asian-associated ancestry cluster than the approximately 670-donor mean. When HLA alleles, especially DR and DQ, strongly co-occurred, TCR associations were difficult to assign to individual alleles. The only immune exposure information available for the cohort was CMV serostatus. Because some donors lacked HLA typing at each locus, the association tests relied only on the typed subset. In a later analysis, HLA-associated TCR beta chains showed more clonal expansion and lower generation probabilities than non-associated chains that were equally common. About 17 rarely observed V segments, including chromosome 9 orphons, were excluded from the earlier analysis of a few hundred of the donors because counts were too low. Sequencing depth was assumed to be roughly uniform across donors in the presence/absence analyses, though that assumption may not hold. In a later analysis, TCR association rates were found to vary across HLA loci, with the most associated TCRs seen for DRB1 alleles and the fewest for HLA-C alleles. An association between a missense DCLRE1C variant and V-gene and J-gene trimming of TCR beta chains was found in a later genetic analysis and replicated in an independent cohort.

Concerning this clone: Its antigen is still unknown. The input lacks base qualities; no much larger clone sits a single base away.

Receptor libraries were prepared by the immunoSEQ multiplex PCR assay. A mixture of 60 forward primers for TCR Vbeta segments and 13 reverse primers for TCR Jbeta segments was used in the multiplex PCR. A multiplex PCR assay on genomic DNA amplified the CDR3 region of rearranged TCR beta genes. The Illumina HiSeq System was used to sequence the amplified TCR beta libraries as 87-base-pair reads. Concerning the study's data processing: In a later analysis, 77 million or so unique TCR beta chains were counted across the 650 to 750 repertoires, and around 10 million of these chains were shared by at least two donors. To remove PCR and sequencing errors, raw reads were error-corrected and collapsed into unique sequences using a nearest-neighbor algorithm that merged closely related sequences. V, D and J gene segments were assigned by aligning CDR3 sequences to IMGT reference sequences. For a sequence to be retained, a match of at least six nucleotides to both a V gene segment and a J gene segment was required. A rearrangement was called productive if the CDR3 had no stop codons and remained in frame with V and J, and every other rearrangement was called non-productive. CDR3 was defined by IMGT convention, running from the second conserved V-encoded cysteine to the conserved J-encoded phenylalanine. The earlier analysis of about 560 of the donors excluded any sequence lacking an unambiguous match to a single V gene segment. In an earlier analysis of a few hundred of the donors, V segments were called functional above 56.7% productive rearrangements and were called segregating when the between-donor standard deviation exceeded 5%. To diagnose cytomegalovirus status from the catalog of TCR beta chain sequences, a statistical classification framework was built. In a later analysis, V and J genes were assigned by comparing TCR nucleotide sequences against IMGT/GENE-DB human TR gene sequences. A later analysis assigned CDR3 sequences and most-parsimonious VDJ recombination scenarios with the TCRdist pipeline. In a later analysis, each TCR beta chain was defined by its CDR3 amino acid sequence together with its V-gene family, and reads lacking a unique V-gene family were excluded. A later analysis removed 550 to 650 highly shared, low-generation-probability nucleotide sequences to deal with suspected cross-contamination and a sequencing artifact. In a later analysis, a clonal expansion index for each public chain was calculated from normalized within-repertoire ranks of inferred template counts. In a later analysis, generation probabilities were computed with a VDJ recombination model fitted to out-of-frame rearrangements, and the resulting probabilities were checked against IGoR. In a later analysis, hypergeometric tests were used to score TCR-TCR, TCR-HLA and TCR-CMV co-occurrence, with a repertoire-size bias correction applied to TCR pairs. In a later analysis, false discovery rates were estimated by permuting HLA or CMV assignments 20 times. In a later analysis, co-occurring TCRs were grouped using DBSCAN, and TCRdist sequence similarity was added for clustering within HLA-allele-positive subsets. For co-occurrence clustering, repertoires with fewer than 30,000 or more than 120,000 public chains were excluded, along with four or five repertoires with anomalous nucleotide sharing. In TCRdb, the immuneACCESS table is reduced to in-frame sequences with V and J assigned. These tables do not hold every clone; where another copy was compared, an unresolved V gene accounts for under half, and the others remain unexplained. V and J calls and clone size are those listed in that table; D and trimming were worked out from the DNA. This sample gives about 200,000 clones in total; roughly 80% of them show up just once. Clones ranked in the top ten supply approximately 3.8% of the sample.

The cohort was made up of several hundred healthy bone marrow donors. At the time of sampling, all cohort members were nominally healthy, though unrecorded immune exposures were likely present. The donor tested CMV seronegative and was one of the 352 seronegative cohort members. A peripheral blood sample was collected from each donor, and TCR beta sequencing was performed on peripheral blood mononuclear cells. Genomic DNA extraction from the blood cell samples was performed with the Qiagen DNeasy Blood Extraction Kit. Cut back by 0 bases and 7 bases, the V and J ends lie 19 bases apart. The germline V gene supplies CDR1 SGDLS and CDR2 YYNGEE. The CDR3, from cysteine to phenylalanine, totals 16 residues. The DNA shown is the 48-base CDR3, in frame from base 1.

Source material: PBMCs. This clonotype originated in a male donor in good health and CMV-seronegative. This receptor chain uses TRBV9 and TRBJ1-1; confidence is insufficient to name the D gene. The nucleotide sequence reads as follows: TGTGCCAGCAGCGTAGATTGGGCGCCGGGGAGTGGTGAAGCTTTCTTT. This yields the protein CASSVDWAPGSGEAFF.